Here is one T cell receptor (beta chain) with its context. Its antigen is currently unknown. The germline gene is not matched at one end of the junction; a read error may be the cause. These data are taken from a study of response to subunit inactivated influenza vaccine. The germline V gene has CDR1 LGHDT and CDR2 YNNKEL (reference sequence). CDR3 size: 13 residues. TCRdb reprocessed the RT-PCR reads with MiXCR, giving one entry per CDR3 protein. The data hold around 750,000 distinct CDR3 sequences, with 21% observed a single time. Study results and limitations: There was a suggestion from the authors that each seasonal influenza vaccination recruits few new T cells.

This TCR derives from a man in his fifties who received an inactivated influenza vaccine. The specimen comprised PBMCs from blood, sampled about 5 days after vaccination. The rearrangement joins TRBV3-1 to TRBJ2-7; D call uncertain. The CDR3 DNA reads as TGCGCCAGCAGCCAAGAGTTGGGCTACGAGCAGTACTTC. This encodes CASSQELGYEQYF.